Below are 10 T cell receptor beta chains sequenced from a single sample in a study of blood T cells in healthy people across ages. A second roughly 7 to 12 cycle PCR used barcoded and J-beta primers. TCRdb analysed the 5' RACE reads with MiXCR anew, one entry per CDR3 protein. Of 1.8 million or so distinct CDR3 sequences listed, around 42% were seen once; the top ten hold more than 20%. Sequenced input: blood. The receptors stem from a human donor in good health.

CDR3 DNA sequence: TGCAGTGCTAGCCGGGGGACTAGCGGGGGAGATACGCAGTATTTT. Its protein is CSASRGTSGGDTQYF. The V call is TRBV20-1, the J call TRBJ2-3; TRBD2 matches 14 bases. This CDR3 has 15 residues. Germline loops: CDR1 DFQATT, CDR2 SNEGSKA (reference sequence). The V segment lost 3 bases and the J segment 5 bases; nucleotides outside the gene matches: 4.

This clonotype was seen more than once but under ten times. The gene calls are TRBV4-3 and TRBJ1-2; no firm D call. This CDR3 contains 17 residues. Germline assignment: CDR1 LGHNA and CDR2 YSLEER. V was pared by 0 bases and J by 0 bases, with 14 bases between. The CDR3 loop reads CASSQERTRHPNYGYTF. The CDR3 coding sequence is TGCGCCAGCAGCCAAGAAAGAACCAGACATCCTAACTATGGCTACACCTTC.

This clonotype was counted a few times. The chain carries TRBV7-9 and TRBJ1-2; D may be TRBD1 (6 bases). The CDR3 has 13 residues. V lost 5 bases and J 6 bases, leaving 13 bases between the germline ends. Germline lookup yields CDR1 SEHNR and CDR2 FQNEAQ (reference sequence). CDR3 sequence reads: CASSEGGVDGYTF. Here the CDR3 DNA reads TGTGCCAGCAGCGAGGGGGGGGTCGATGGCTACACCTTC.

This clonotype showed up just a few times. The chain recombines TRBV12-3 or TRBV12-4 with TRBJ2-2; D perhaps matches TRBD1 (6 bases). V was pared by 8 bases and J by 0 bases, with 13 bases between. This CDR3 region has 15 residues. CDR3 bases: TGTGCCAGCTGCAGGGGACCGCCGAACACCGGGGAGCTGTTTTTT. Its translation: CASCRGPPNTGELFF.

The gene calls are TRBV5-6 and TRBJ1-4; TRBD1 aligns across 9 bases. The CDR3 loop spans 15 amino acids. J gave up 7 bases and V 3 bases, and 7 bases lay outside the gene matches. Germline CDR1 SGHDT, CDR2 YYEEEE. Here the CDR3 reads CASSSPGQGGEKLFF. The CDR3 nucleotides read TGTGCCAGCAGCTCGCCGGGACAGGGAGGTGAAAAACTGTTTTTT.

This clonotype occurred once. The rearrangement joins TRBV7-2 to TRBJ1-5; no clear D gene. Germline CDR1 is SGHTA and CDR2 is FQGNSA. V gave up 2 bases and J gave up 2 bases, with 10 bases separating them. The CDR3 length is 15 residues. The CDR3 here is CASSLQEGGNQPQHF. The CDR3 nucleotides read TGTGCCAGCAGCTTACAGGAGGGAGGCAATCAGCCCCAGCATTTT.

V and J are TRBV25-1 and TRBJ2-7; D may be TRBD1 (6 bases). This CDR3 is 12 amino acids long. Germline CDR1 and CDR2: MGHDK and SYGVNS. V shed 8 bases and J shed 3 bases, with 11 bases lying between them. CDR3 DNA: TGTGCCAGCGCCAGGGGAAACTACGAGCAGTACTTC. Translation gives CASARGNYEQYF.

The V call is TRBV20-1, the J call TRBJ2-7; either TRBD1 or TRBD2 may supply D (5 bases each). The CDR3 length is 11 residues. Trimming pared 7 bases from V and 3 bases from J, leaving 10 bases between. Germline loops: CDR1 DFQATT, CDR2 SNEGSKA (reference sequence). DNA for the CDR3: TGCAGTGGACGAGGGGTCTACGAGCAGTACTTC. Protein product: CSGRGVYEQYF.

The table lists this clonotype with a few counts. The CDR3 spells CASSFEQFF. The CDR3 region has the DNA TGTGCCAGCAGCTTTGAGCAGTTCTTC. V usage is TRBV7-9 and J usage is TRBJ2-1; D gene unclear. The ends were cut back, 3 bases at V and 9 bases at J, with 0 bases in the middle. Germline lookup yields CDR1 SEHNR and CDR2 FQNEAQ (reference sequence). This CDR3 contains 9 residues.

This clonotype was counted a few times. The CDR3 DNA reads TGTGCCAGCAGTTCCCGGGGGGGCAGTGGGGATGGCTACACCTTC. Amino acid sequence: CASSSRGGSGDGYTF. This chain joins TRBV2 and TRBJ1-2; D is perhaps TRBD1 (6 bases). This CDR3 region has 15 residues. From germline, CDR1 is SNHLY and CDR2 FYNNEI. V was trimmed by 5 bases and J by 6 bases, leaving 19 bases between them.